This T cell receptor (beta chain) was recovered during a study of cytomegalovirus exposure and HLA in healthy donors. The germline V gene has CDR1 SGHDT and CDR2 YYEEEE. V lost 7 bases, J lost 4 bases, and 5 bases stayed unmatched. The CDR3 has 13 amino acids. The primer mix had 60 Vbeta and 13 Jbeta primers. Repertoires were generated with immunoSEQ multiplex PCR, while TCRdb's copy carries only in-frame clones and drops some. This sample has 120,000 to 150,000 clones, with around 81% found just once. Sequenced sample: PBMCs. This TCR was sampled from a man aged 35-49 years in good health and CMV-seropositive. The chain uses TRBV5-6 and TRBJ2-3, with 8 bases fitting TRBD2. The DNA of the CDR3 is TGTGCCAGCCAGCGGGAGAGTTCAGATACGCAGTATTTT. Translation: CASQRESSDTQYF.